The clone carrying this T cell receptor beta chain was counted only a few times. These data come from a study of patients and donors after allogeneic stem cell transplantation. CDR3 size: 12 residues. The V gene lost 7 bases and the J gene lost 10 bases, with 18 bases spanning the gap. The V gene's germline CDR1 is SQVTM and CDR2 ANQGSEA. From the RT-PCR reads, TCRdb called clonotypes with MiXCR, one entry per CDR3 protein. The table shows some 960,000 distinct CDR3 sequences, with roughly 18% occurring only once. The genes are TRBV29-1 and TRBJ2-3; no clear D. The specimen sequenced was blood, either unsorted or a sorted T cell fraction (not recorded which). The TCR sequence derives from a human donor who was either an allogeneic HSCT recipient or a stem cell or donor lymphocyte infusion donor (not recorded which). It is not recorded whose cells these are; they may come from a transplant donor. The CDR3 region is CSGEPPGEAQYF. The CDR3 coding sequence is TGCAGCGGCGAACCTCCGGGCGAGGCGCAGTATTTT.